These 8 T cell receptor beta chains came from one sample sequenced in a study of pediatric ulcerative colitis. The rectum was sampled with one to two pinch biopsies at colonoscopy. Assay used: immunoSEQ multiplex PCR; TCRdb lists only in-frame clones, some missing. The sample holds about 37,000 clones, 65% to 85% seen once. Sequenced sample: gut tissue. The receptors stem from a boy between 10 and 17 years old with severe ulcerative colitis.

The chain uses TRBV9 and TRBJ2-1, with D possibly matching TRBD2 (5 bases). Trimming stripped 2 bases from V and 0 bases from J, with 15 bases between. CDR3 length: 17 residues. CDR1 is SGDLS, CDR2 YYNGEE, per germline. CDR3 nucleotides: TGTGCCAGCAGCGTGCGTGGAGGAAAGAGCTCCTACAATGAGCAGTTCTTC. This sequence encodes CASSVRGGKSSYNEQFF.

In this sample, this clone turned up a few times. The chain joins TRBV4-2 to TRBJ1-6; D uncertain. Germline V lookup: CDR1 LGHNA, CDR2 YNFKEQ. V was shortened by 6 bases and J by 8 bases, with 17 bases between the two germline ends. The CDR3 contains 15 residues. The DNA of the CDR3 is TGTGCCAGCAGTTCCAGACGGCAAGGCGATTCACCCCTCCACTTT. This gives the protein CASSSRRQGDSPLHF.

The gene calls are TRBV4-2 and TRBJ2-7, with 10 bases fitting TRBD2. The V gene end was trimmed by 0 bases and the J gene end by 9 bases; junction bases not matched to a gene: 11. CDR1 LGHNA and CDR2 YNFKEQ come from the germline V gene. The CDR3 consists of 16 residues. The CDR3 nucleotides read TGTGCCAGCAGCCAAGATCAGGGAGCGGGGGGGCGACGGCAGTACTTC. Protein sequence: CASSQDQGAGGRRQYF.

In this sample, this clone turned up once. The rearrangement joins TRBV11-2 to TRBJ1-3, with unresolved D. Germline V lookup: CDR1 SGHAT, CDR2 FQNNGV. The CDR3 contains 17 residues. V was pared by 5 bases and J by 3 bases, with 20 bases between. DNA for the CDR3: TGTGCCAGCAGCAAACGCAATACCTTGGGAGGTGGAAACACCATATATTTT. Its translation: CASSKRNTLGGGNTIYF.

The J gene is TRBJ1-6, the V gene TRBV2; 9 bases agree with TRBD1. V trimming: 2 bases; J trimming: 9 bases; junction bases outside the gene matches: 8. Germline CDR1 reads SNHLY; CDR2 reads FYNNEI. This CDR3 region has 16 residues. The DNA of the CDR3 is TGTGCCAGCAGTGAACGAATCGGGACAGGGAGTTCACCCCTCCACTTT. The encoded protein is CASSERIGTGSSPLHF.

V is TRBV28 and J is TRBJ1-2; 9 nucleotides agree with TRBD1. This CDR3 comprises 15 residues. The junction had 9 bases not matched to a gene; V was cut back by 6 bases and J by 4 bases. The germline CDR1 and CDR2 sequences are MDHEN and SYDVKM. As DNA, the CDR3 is TGTGCCAGCAGCAAACAGGGGGCGCAGGGCTATGGCTACACCTTC. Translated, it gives CASSKQGAQGYGYTF.

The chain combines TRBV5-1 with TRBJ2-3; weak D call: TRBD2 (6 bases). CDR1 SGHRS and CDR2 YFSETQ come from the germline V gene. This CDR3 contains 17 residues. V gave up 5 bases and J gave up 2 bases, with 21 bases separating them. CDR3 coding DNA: TGCGCCAGCAGTCTCCCAAAGTTAGCGGAGGACACAGATACGCAGTATTTT. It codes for CASSLPKLAEDTDTQYF.

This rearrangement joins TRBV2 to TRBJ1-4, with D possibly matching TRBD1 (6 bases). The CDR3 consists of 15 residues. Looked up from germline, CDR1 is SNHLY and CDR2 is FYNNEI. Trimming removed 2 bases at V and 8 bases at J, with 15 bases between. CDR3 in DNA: TGTGCCAGCAGTGAACAGGGGCAGAAGGGGGAAAAACTGTTTTTT. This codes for CASSEQGQKGEKLFF.